This entry lists 22 T cell receptor beta chains sequenced from one sample in a study of blood T cell repertoires in COVID-19. TCRdb keeps only in-frame clones here, not all; method: immunoSEQ multiplex PCR. Of about 62,000 clones detected, more than 60% appear once; the ten largest clones hold 20%. Specimen: peripheral blood. These receptors were taken from an elderly woman with active or convalescent COVID-19.

This chain uses TRBV4-1 with TRBJ2-5; TRBD1 is a possible D gene (7 bases). This CDR3 has 15 amino acids. The V and J ends lost 4 bases and 1 base respectively, with 13 bases between them. Per the germline V gene, CDR1 is MGHRA and CDR2 is YSYEKL. CDR3 nucleotide sequence: TGCGCCAGCAGCCCAGGGGGGACGGGCCAAGAGACCCAGTACTTC. The encoded protein is CASSPGGTGQETQYF.

This chain links TRBV12-3 or TRBV12-4 with TRBJ1-5, with D hard to call. The CDR3 consists of 13 residues. V was cut by 5 bases and J by 6 bases, with 11 bases left in between. The CDR3 loop is CASSTSGGQPQHF. The CDR3 region has the DNA TGTGCCAGCAGTACAAGCGGAGGTCAGCCCCAGCATTTT.

The chain has TRBV5-4 and TRBJ1-2; 10 positions agree with TRBD1. This CDR3 region has 15 residues. After removal of 4 bases from V and 4 bases from J, the junction contained 7 bases not matched to a gene. Germline CDR1 SGHNT, CDR2 YYREEE (reference sequence). The CDR3 spells CASSLRDRGLYGYTF. CDR3 nucleotide sequence: TGTGCCAGCAGCCTCCGGGACAGGGGACTCTATGGCTACACCTTC. Full variable domain (outside the CDR3, taken from reference TRBV5-4 and TRBJ1-2): ETGVTQSPTHLIKTRGQQVTLRCSSQSGHNTVSWYQQALGQGPQFIFQYYREEENGRGNFPPRFSGLQFPNYSSELNVNALELDDSALYLCASSLRDRGLYGYTFGSGTRLTVV.

The chain links TRBV5-4 to TRBJ2-2; tentatively, D is TRBD2 (6 bases). This CDR3 spans 14 amino acids. Deletions cut 5 bases from V and 2 bases from J, with 10 bases between. The germline gives CDR1 SGHNT, CDR2 YYREEE (reference sequence). CDR3 nucleotide sequence: TGTGCCAGCAGGGCGGGATACAACACCGGGGAGCTGTTTTTT. Translated: CASRAGYNTGELFF.

V and J are TRBV19 and TRBJ1-1; D gene unclear. Germline CDR1 is LNHDA and CDR2 is SQIVND (reference sequence). Deletions cut 5 bases from V and 4 bases from J, with 17 bases between. CDR3 length: 15 amino acids. Written as DNA, the CDR3 is TGTGCCAGTAGTCTCCCCCGAGGCGCCGGCACTGAAGCTTTCTTT. Translated, it gives CASSLPRGAGTEAFF.

V usage is TRBV9 and J usage is TRBJ2-5; 7 nucleotides match TRBD1. Germline V gene lookup returns CDR1 SGDLS and CDR2 YYNGEE. Trimming removed 0 bases from V and 4 bases from J; junction bases left unmatched: 6. CDR3 length equals 15 residues. CDR3 sequence: CASSVGQGGGETQYF. The CDR3 DNA reads as TGTGCCAGCAGCGTAGGACAGGGTGGAGGAGAGACCCAGTACTTC.

This chain connects TRBV25-1 to TRBJ2-3, with 8 positions matching TRBD2. CDR1 is MGHDK and CDR2 is SYGVNS in the germline V gene. The CDR3 has 16 amino acids. J gave up 0 bases and V 5 bases, and 7 bases lay outside the gene matches. In DNA form, the CDR3 reads TGTGCCAGCAGTATCGGACTAGCTCTTAGCACAGATACGCAGTATTTT. Translation gives CASSIGLALSTDTQYF.

The chain uses TRBV3-1 (or the pseudogene TRBV3-2) and TRBJ1-3, with TRBD1 matching over 9 bases. The length of the CDR3 is 15 residues. Trimming removed 3 bases from V and 4 bases from J; junction bases left unmatched: 4. The V gene's germline CDR1 is LGHDT and CDR2 YNNKEL (reference sequence). CDR3 bases: TGTGCCAGCAGCCAGGGGACAGGGAAAGGAAACACCATATATTTT. Encoded protein: CASSQGTGKGNTIYF.

This chain links TRBV7-3 with TRBJ1-2, with 7 bases fitting TRBD1. With 5 bases clipped from V and 8 bases from J, the junction kept 8 bases outside the gene matches. Germline CDR1 SGHTA, CDR2 FQGTGA. This CDR3 is built from 13 residues. Here the CDR3 DNA reads TGTGCCAGCAGCACAAGGACAGGCCAAGGCTACACCTTC. It specifies CASSTRTGQGYTF.

This clone was counted many times. The chain uses TRBV4-2 and TRBJ2-7, with TRBD1 identical over 8 bases. Germline CDR1 LGHNA, CDR2 YNFKEQ. V lost 1 base and J lost 5; bases outside the gene matches: 4. The CDR3 runs to 14 residues. CDR3 sequence reads: CASSQVDRVHEQYF. DNA for the CDR3: TGTGCCAGCAGCCAAGTGGACAGGGTCCACGAGCAGTACTTC.

This chain uses TRBV7-8 with TRBJ1-1, with 10 nucleotides matching TRBD1. V lost 4 bases to trimming and J lost 4 bases; unmatched junction nucleotides: 9. CDR3 size: 16 residues. The germline V gene encodes CDR1 SGHVS and CDR2 FQNEAQ. This CDR3 reads CASSSTRTGGGTEAFF. The CDR3 DNA is TGTGCCAGCAGCTCCACCCGGACAGGGGGGGGCACTGAAGCTTTCTTT.

This chain links TRBV5-6 with TRBJ1-2; 10 positions match TRBD1. Germline CDR1 is SGHDT and CDR2 is YYEEEE. V lost 0 bases and J lost 8; bases outside the gene matches: 4. The CDR3 totals 14 residues. The CDR3 here is CASSLGRTGGGYTF. The CDR3 bases are TGTGCCAGCAGCTTGGGAAGGACAGGGGGAGGCTACACCTTC.

The CDR3 DNA reads as TGTGCCAGCAGAGCCCTCGGGACTAGCGGGGAAGAGACCCAGTACTTC. This codes for CASRALGTSGEETQYF. This chain uses TRBV27 with TRBJ2-5, with TRBD2 matching 13 bases. The CDR3 has 16 amino acids. The germline V gene has CDR1 MNHEY and CDR2 SMNVEV (reference sequence). Germline trimming cut 6 bases from V and 3 bases from J; bases unmatched to any gene: 7.

A single count supports this clone. This chain joins TRBV7-3 and TRBJ2-3, with 8 bases fitting TRBD2. V gave up 6 bases and J gave up 0 bases; unmatched junction bases: 2. This CDR3 comprises 14 residues. Germline V gene sequence: CDR1 SGHTA, CDR2 FQGTGA. The chain's CDR3 is CASRRGASTDTQYF. For the CDR3, the DNA is TGTGCCAGCAGGCGGGGGGCTAGCACAGATACGCAGTATTTT.

There are a few counts of this clone. This chain links TRBV19 with TRBJ2-7; 7 bases map to TRBD1. Germline lookup yields CDR1 LNHDA and CDR2 SQIVND (reference sequence). With V trimmed by 6 bases and J by 7 bases, 15 bases remained unmatched. The CDR3 covers 15 residues. CDR3 region: CASSTPRQGVGEQYF. The CDR3 nucleotides are TGTGCCAGTAGCACCCCGAGACAGGGTGTGGGGGAGCAGTACTTC.

The rearrangement links TRBV2 to TRBJ2-5; TRBD2 might be the D (7 bases). V was cut by 6 bases and J by 4 bases, with 21 bases left in between. This CDR3 has 16 residues. The germline V gene has CDR1 SNHLY and CDR2 FYNNEI. CDR3 coding DNA: TGTGCCAGCAGGAGCGGTCGGGGGGCCCCCCCAGAGACCCAGTACTTC. This codes for CASRSGRGAPPETQYF.

The V and J genes are TRBV2 and TRBJ2-2, with D unresolved. This CDR3 contains 14 residues. The V gene lost 1 base and the J gene lost 8 bases, with 11 bases spanning the gap. Germline V gene lookup returns CDR1 SNHLY and CDR2 FYNNEI. CDR3 residues: CASSEGQVLGELFF. The CDR3 nucleotides are TGTGCCAGCAGTGAAGGGCAGGTCCTGGGGGAGCTGTTTTTT.

V usage is TRBV7-9 and J usage is TRBJ2-2; a weak D match, TRBD2 (6 bases). From germline, CDR1 is SEHNR and CDR2 FQNEAQ (reference sequence). Trimming removed 1 base at V and 11 bases at J, with 11 bases between. The CDR3 is 13 residues long. The chain's CDR3 is CASSLELGGELFF. In DNA, the CDR3 is TGTGCCAGCAGCTTAGAGCTCGGGGGAGAGCTGTTTTTT.

The chain links TRBV30 to TRBJ2-4, with 7 bases matching TRBD1. V lost 3 bases, J lost 2 bases, and 7 bases stayed unmatched. Germline values: CDR1 GTSNPN, CDR2 SVGIG (reference sequence). The CDR3 contains 15 residues. In nucleotides, the CDR3 is TGTGCCTGGAGGGGACAGTATTTTCCCAAAAACATTCAGTACTTC. Amino acid sequence: CAWRGQYFPKNIQYF.

The V gene is TRBV11-1, the J gene TRBJ2-3, with 8 bases identical to TRBD2. V trimming: 2 bases; J trimming: 3 bases; junction bases outside the gene matches: 4. This CDR3 has 15 residues. Germline values: CDR1 SGHAT, CDR2 FQDESV (reference sequence). CDR3 loop: CASSLRSGDTDTQYF. CDR3 coding DNA: TGTGCCAGCAGCTTACGTAGCGGGGATACAGATACGCAGTATTTT.

The V call is TRBV9, the J call TRBJ2-7; no reliable D call. CDR1 SGDLS and CDR2 YYNGEE come from the germline V gene. V dropped 1 base and J dropped 3 bases, with 8 bases sitting between them. CDR3 length equals 13 residues. CDR3 amino acids: CASSVNPFYEQYF. CDR3 DNA: TGTGCCAGCAGCGTAAATCCCTTCTACGAGCAGTACTTC. The whole variable domain, filled in from reference TRBV9 and TRBJ2-7, reads DSGVTQTPKHLITATGQRVTLRCSPRSGDLSVYWYQQSLDQGLQFLIQYYNGEERAKGNILERFSAQQFPDLHSELNLSSLELGDSALYFCASSVNPFYEQYFGPGTRLTVT.

This clone was recorded once. The CDR3 DNA follows: TGTGCCAGCAGCTTAGACGGGGGTCGGCAGCCCCAGCATTTT. As protein: CASSLDGGRQPQHF. The V gene is TRBV7-2, the J gene TRBJ1-5; the D gene is possibly TRBD1 (5 bases). V was shortened by 1 base and J by 7 bases, with 11 bases between the two germline ends. CDR1 and CDR2 from the germline V gene are SGHTA and FQGNSA. The CDR3 contains 14 residues.